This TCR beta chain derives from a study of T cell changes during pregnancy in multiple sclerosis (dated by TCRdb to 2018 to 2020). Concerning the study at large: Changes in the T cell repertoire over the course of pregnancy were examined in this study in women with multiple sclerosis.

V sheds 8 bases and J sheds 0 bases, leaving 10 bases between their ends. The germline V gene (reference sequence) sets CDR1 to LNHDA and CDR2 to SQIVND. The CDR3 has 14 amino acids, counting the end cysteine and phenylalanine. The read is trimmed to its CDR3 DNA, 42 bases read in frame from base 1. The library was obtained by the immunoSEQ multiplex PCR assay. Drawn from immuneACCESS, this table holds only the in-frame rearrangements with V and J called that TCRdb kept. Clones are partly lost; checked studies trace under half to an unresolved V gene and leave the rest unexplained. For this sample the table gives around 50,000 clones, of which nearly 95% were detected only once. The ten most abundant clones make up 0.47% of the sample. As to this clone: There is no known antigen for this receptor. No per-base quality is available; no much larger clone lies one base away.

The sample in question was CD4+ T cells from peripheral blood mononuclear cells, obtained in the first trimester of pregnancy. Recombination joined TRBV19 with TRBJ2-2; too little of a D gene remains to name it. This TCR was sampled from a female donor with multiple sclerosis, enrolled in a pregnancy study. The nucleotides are TGTGCCAGTCTCAAGTCTACGAACACCGGGGAGCTGTTTTTT. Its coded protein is CASLKSTNTGELFF. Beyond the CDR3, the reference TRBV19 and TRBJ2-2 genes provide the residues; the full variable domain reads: DGGITQSPKYLFRKEGQNVTLSCEQNLNHDAMYWYRQDPGQGLRLIYYSQIVNDFQKGDIAEGYSVSREKKESFPLTVTSAQKNPTAFYLCASLKSTNTGELFFGEGSRLTVL.